Included here is one T cell receptor (beta chain) sequence, with context. Its specificity is unknown. This sample was taken from a study of CD8+ T cells in alopecia areata. Study details: Patients in the study were on tofacitinib for 6 to 18 months, then off it for 6 months.

The sequencing template was cDNA reverse transcribed from extracted RNA. Assay: immunoSEQ multiplex PCR; the TCRdb copy retains only in-frame clones and omits some. Of roughly 64,000 clones in the sample, 46% were seen once. V was shortened by 5 bases and J by 4 bases, with 11 bases between the two germline ends. This CDR3 is 12 amino acids long. Per germline, CDR1 GTSNPN and CDR2 SVGIG (reference sequence). Treatment noted: oral pan-JAK inhibitor, 5-10 mg twice daily. Study results and limitations: During tofacitinib treatment, many expanded lesional clones remained in scalp and blood.

The specimen comprised CD8+ T cells sorted from blood, sampled around week 36, from a patient treated with tofacitinib. The sequence derives from a human donor with alopecia areata. The V call is TRBV30, the J call TRBJ1-1; D unclear. The CDR3, as DNA: TGTGCCTGGGCCCATCTTGGCACTGAAGCTTTCTTT. It is translated as CAWAHLGTEAFF. The full variable domain, in which reference TRBV30 and TRBJ1-1 provide the parts outside the CDR3, is SQTIHQWPATLVQPVGSPLSLECTVEGTSNPNLYWYRQAAGRGLQLLFYSVGIGQISSEVPQNLSASRPQDRQFILSSKKLLLSDSGFYLCAWAHLGTEAFFGQGTRLTVV.